The present entry profiles one TCR beta chain with its context. Its specificity is not known. These data belong to a study of CD8 T cells in Susac syndrome. The authors reverse transcribed roughly 0.5 to 1 ug RNA with random hexamers. An immunoSEQ multiplex PCR amplified TCR beta CDR3 over 54 Vbeta and 13 Jbeta. One entry per CDR3 protein, called by TCRdb with MiXCR from the immunoSEQ multiplex PCR reads. Of about 81,000 distinct CDR3 sequences listed, 94% are singletons. Regarding the study as a whole: CD8+ clonal expansion in Susac peaked in TEMRA cells and active patients.

The authors sequenced TCR beta from blood CD8+ and CD4+ T cells. CD8+ and CD4+ T cells were negatively isolated; TEMRA cells were FACS-enriched. The receptor's source is a human donor with Susac syndrome. The sample consisted of CD8+ T cells from PBMCs.

CDR3 nucleotide sequence: TGTGCCAGCAGCTTTGGAGGGACGATCGAGCAGTACTTC. It codes for CASSFGGTIEQYF. The V gene is TRBV7-2, the J gene TRBJ2-7, with D perhaps matching TRBD2 (6 bases). The CDR3 contains 13 residues. Germline CDR1 SGHTA, CDR2 FQGNSA. V was trimmed by 3 bases and J by 6 bases, leaving 12 bases between them.